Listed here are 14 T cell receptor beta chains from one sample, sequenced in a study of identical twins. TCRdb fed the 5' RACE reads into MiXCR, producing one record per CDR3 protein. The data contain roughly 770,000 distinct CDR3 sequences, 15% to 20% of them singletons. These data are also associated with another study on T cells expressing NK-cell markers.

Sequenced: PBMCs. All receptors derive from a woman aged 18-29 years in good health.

CDR3 sequence (DNA): TGCAGTGCTAGGGGGGAAACAGGGGGCAATGAGCAGTTCTTC. This gives the protein CSARGETGGNEQFF. The rearrangement uses TRBV20-1 and TRBJ2-1, with 8 bases matching TRBD1. V lost 3 bases and J lost 6; bases outside the gene matches: 7. From germline, CDR1 is DFQATT and CDR2 SNEGSKA (reference sequence). The CDR3 loop spans 14 amino acids.

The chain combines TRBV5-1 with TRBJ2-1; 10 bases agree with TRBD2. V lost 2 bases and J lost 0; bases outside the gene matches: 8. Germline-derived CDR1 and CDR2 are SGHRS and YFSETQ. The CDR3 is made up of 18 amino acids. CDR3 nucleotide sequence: TGCGCCAGCAGCTTCCTAGCGGGGGACCTAAGCTCCTACAATGAGCAGTTCTTC. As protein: CASSFLAGDLSSYNEQFF.

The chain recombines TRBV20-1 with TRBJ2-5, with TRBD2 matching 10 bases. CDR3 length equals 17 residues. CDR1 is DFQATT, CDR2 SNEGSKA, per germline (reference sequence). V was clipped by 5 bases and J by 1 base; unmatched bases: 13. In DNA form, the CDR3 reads TGCAGTGCTCCAGCCCCTAGCGGGGGTAAACTCCAAGAGACCCAGTACTTC. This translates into CSAPAPSGGKLQETQYF.

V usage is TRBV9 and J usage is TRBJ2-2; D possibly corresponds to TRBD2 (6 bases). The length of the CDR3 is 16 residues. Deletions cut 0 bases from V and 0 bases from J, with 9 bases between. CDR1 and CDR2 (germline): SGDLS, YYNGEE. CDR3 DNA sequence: TGTGCCAGCAGCGTAGTTTTAGCGGCGAACACCGGGGAGCTGTTTTTT. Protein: CASSVVLAANTGELFF.

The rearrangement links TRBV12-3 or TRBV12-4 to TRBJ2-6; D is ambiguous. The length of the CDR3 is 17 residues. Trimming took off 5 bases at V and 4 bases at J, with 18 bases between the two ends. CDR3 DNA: TGTGCCAGCAGTACCGACTCCTGGAGTTCCGGGGCCAACGTCCTGACTTTC. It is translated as CASSTDSWSSGANVLTF.

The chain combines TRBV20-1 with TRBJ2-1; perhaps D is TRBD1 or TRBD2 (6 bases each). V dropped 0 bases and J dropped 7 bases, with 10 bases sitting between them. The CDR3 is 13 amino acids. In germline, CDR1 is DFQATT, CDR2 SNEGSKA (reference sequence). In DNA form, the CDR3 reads TGCAGTGCTAGAGAGGGGGGCTTTAATGAGCAGTTCTTC. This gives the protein CSAREGGFNEQFF.

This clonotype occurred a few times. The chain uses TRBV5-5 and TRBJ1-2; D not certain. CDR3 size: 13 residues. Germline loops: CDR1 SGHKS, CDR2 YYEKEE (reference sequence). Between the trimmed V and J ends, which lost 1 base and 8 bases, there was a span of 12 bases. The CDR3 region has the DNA TGTGCCAGCAGCTTGTCGCCGGCTGCAGGCTACACCTTC. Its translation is CASSLSPAAGYTF.

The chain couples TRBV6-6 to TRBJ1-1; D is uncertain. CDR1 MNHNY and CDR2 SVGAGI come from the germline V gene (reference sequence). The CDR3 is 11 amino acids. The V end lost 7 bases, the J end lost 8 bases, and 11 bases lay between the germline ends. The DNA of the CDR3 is TGTGCCAGCACCCTCTTGGAGGAAGCTTTCTTT. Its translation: CASTLLEEAFF.

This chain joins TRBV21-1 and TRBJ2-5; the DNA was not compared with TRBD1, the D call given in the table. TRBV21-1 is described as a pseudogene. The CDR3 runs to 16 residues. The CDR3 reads CASSACAGPLQETQYF. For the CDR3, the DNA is TGTGCCAGCAGCGCCTGTGCCGGGCCTCTCCAAGAGACCCAGTACTTC.

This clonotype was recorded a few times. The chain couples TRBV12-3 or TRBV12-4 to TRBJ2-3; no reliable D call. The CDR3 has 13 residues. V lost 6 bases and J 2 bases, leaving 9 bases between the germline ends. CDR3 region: CASSGVYTDTQYF. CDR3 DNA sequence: TGTGCCAGCAGCGGAGTTTACACAGATACGCAGTATTTT.

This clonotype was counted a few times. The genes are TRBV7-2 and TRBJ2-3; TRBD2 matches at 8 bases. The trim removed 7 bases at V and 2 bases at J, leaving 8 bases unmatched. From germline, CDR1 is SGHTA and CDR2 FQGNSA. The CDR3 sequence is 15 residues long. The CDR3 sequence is CASTPAAGATDTQYF. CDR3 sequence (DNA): TGTGCCAGCACCCCCGCAGCGGGAGCCACAGATACGCAGTATTTT.

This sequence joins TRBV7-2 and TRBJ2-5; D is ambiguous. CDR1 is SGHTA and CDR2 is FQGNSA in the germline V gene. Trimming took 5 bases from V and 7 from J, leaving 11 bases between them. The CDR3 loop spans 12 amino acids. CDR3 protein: CASSLPPGTQYF. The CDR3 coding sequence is TGTGCCAGCAGCCTACCGCCTGGGACCCAGTACTTC. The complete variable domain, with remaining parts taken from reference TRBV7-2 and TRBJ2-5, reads GAGVSQSPSNKVTEKGKDVELRCDPISGHTALYWYRQSLGQGLEFLIYFQGNSAPDKSGLPSDRFSAERTGGSVSTLTIQRTQQEDSAVYLCASSLPPGTQYFGPGTRLLVL.

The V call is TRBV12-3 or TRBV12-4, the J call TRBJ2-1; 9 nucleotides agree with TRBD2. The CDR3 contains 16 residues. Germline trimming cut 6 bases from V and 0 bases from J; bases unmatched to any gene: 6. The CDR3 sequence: CASRVSGRGSYNEQFF. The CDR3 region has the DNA TGTGCCAGCAGAGTTAGCGGGAGAGGCTCCTACAATGAGCAGTTCTTC.

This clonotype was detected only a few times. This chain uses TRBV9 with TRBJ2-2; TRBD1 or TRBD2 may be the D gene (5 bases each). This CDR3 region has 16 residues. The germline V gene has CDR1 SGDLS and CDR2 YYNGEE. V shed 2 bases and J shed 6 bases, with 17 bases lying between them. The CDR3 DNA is TGTGCCAGCAGCGTCTGGGGGACCTGGGTCTCCGGGGAGCTGTTTTTT. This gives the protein CASSVWGTWVSGELFF.